This T cell receptor (beta chain) comes out of a study of OX40 agonist ivuxolimab in advanced cancers. Turning to the study itself: Patients undergoing dose escalation presented with hepatocellular carcinoma, melanoma, renal cell or head and neck cancer.

Germline V gene lookup returns CDR1 SGHTA and CDR2 FQGTGA. This CDR3 has 16 amino acids. Trimming removed 2 bases at V and 6 bases at J, with 17 bases between. The study's findings and limits: CD4+ and CD8+ blood T cells expanded clonally by week 6 at 0.1 to 3.0 mg/kg.

Generated by immunoSEQ multiplex PCR, the TCRdb table keeps only in-frame clones and is missing some. The table has 9,300 or so clones, approximately 66% seen once; the top ten hold roughly 24%. Remarks on this clone: The antigen is undetermined.

The source was CD4+ or CD8+ T cells sorted from blood, collected in a trial of the OX40 agonist ivuxolimab. The chain carries TRBV7-3 and TRBJ2-1; no clear D. The clonotype originates from an adult with an advanced solid tumor such as melanoma, head and neck, liver or kidney cancer. In DNA, the CDR3 is TGTGCCAGCAGCTTATATTCTCCGCCTGAGGCCAATGAGCAGTTCTTC. Protein product: CASSLYSPPEANEQFF.